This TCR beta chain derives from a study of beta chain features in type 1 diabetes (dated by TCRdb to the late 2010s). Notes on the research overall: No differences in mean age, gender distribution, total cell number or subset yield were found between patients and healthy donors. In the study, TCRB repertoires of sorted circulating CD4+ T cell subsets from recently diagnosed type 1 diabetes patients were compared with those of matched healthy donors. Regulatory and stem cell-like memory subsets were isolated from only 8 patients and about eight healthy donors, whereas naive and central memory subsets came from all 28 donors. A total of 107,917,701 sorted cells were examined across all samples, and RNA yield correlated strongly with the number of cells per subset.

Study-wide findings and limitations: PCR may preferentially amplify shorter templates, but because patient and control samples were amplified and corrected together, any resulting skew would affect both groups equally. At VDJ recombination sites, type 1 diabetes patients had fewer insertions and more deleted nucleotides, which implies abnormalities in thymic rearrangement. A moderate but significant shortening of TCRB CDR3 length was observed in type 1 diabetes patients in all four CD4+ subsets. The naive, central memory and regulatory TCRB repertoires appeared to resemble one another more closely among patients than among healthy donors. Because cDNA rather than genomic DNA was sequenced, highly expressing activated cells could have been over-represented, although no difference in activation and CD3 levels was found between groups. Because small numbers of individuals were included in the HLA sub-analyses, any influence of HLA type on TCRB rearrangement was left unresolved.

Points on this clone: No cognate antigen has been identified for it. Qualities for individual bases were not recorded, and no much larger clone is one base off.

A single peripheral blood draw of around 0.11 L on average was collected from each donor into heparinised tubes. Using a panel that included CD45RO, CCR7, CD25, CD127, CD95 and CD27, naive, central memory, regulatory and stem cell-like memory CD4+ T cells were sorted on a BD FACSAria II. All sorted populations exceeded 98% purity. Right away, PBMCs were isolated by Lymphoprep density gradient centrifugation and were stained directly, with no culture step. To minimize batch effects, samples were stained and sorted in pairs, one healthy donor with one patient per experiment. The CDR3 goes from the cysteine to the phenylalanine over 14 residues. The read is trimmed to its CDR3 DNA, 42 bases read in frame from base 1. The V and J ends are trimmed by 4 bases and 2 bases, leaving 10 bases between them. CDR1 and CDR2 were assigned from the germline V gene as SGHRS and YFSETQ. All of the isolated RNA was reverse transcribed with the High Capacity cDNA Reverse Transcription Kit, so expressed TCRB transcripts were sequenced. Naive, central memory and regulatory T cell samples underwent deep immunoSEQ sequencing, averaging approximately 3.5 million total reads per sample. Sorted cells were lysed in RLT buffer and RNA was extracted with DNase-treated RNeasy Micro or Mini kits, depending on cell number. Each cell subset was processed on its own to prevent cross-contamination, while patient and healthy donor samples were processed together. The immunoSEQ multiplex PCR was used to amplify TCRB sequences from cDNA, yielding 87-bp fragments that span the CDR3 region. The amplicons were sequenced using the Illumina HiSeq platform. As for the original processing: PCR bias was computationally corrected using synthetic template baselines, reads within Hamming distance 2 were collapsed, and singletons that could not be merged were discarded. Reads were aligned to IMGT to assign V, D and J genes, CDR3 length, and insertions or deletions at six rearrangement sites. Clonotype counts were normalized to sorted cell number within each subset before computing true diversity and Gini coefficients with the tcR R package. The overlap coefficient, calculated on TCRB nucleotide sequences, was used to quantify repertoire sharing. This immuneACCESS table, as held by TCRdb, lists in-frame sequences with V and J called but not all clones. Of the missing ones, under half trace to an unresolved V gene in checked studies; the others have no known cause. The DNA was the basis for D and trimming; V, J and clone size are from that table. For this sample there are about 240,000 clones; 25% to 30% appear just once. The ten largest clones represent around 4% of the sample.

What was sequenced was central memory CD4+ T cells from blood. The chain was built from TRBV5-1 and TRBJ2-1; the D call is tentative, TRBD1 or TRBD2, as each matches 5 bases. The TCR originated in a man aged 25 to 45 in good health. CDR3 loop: CASSRGDPYNEQFF. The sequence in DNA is TGCGCCAGCAGCAGGGGAGATCCCTACAATGAGCAGTTCTTC.